Sequencing of this TCR beta chain was carried out in a study of blood T cell repertoires in COVID-19. On the study more broadly: Whether acute or convalescent, the COVID-19 samples came from the United States, Italy and Spain.

The germline V and J ends were trimmed by 0 bases and 6 bases, with 8 bases remaining between them. This CDR3 spans 13 amino acids. CDR1 and CDR2 from the germline V gene are SGHNT and YENEEA. Study processing details: Reference gene primer amplification in the assay estimated nucleated cell counts. Assay: immunoSEQ multiplex PCR; the TCRdb copy retains only in-frame clones and omits some. The V and J calls and clone size come from that table; D and trimming were worked out from the DNA. This sample yields roughly 38,000 clones, of which 65% to 85% are seen a single time; more than 30% belongs to the top ten.

The sequence was obtained from a man aged 35-49 years with active or convalescent COVID-19. The rearrangement joins TRBV11-3 to TRBJ1-2; no clear D. Material: peripheral blood. CDR3 region: CASSLDRGDGYTF. The CDR3 DNA reads TGTGCCAGCAGCTTAGATCGCGGGGATGGCTACACCTTC. Filled out from reference TRBV11-3 and TRBJ1-2, the complete variable domain reads EAGVVQSPRYKIIEKKQPVAFWCNPISGHNTLYWYLQNLGQGPELLIRYENEEAVDDSQLPKDRFSAERLKGVDSTLKIQPAELGDSAVYLCASSLDRGDGYTFGSGTRLTVV.